This T cell receptor (beta chain) derives from a study of CXCR3-negative and CXCR3-positive naive CD8 T cells. Across the whole study: Every library held about 1.5 +/- 0.3 million TRB reads, and the total came to around 140 million.

At roughly 300,000 cells each, triplicate sorts were carried out for each CD8+ T cell subset. As for this clonotype: What it binds is not known.

Researchers prepared the TRB cDNA libraries using 5' RACE with UMI labels. TCRdb reprocessed the 5' RACE reads and reports one entry per CDR3 protein, with no DNA. The sample's table shows about 58,000 distinct CDR3 sequences. Study results and caveats: The study found that naive CXCR3-negative and CXCR3-positive cells shared TRBV-TRBJ usage, while memory cells differed. Naive subsets had comparable surface CD5, so TRB CDR3 properties gauged TCR strength.

The CDR3 spans 13 residues. Germline V gene lookup returns CDR1 LNHNV and CDR2 YYDKDF (reference sequence). The rearrangement joins TRBV15 to TRBJ1-1. The sequencing input was naive CXCR3- CD8+ T cells from blood. Regarding subset: CD45RO-CCR7+CD27+CD95- naive CD8+ T cells lacking CXCR3 (TNR3-). This TCR derives from a human donor in good health. Some clones in this sample may be carry-over from other donors' samples. The chain's CDR3 is CATSRFGQTEAFF.